This T cell receptor beta chain was sequenced during a study of blood T cell repertoires in COVID-19. Study at large: In each case, the material was cDNA or gDNA derived from T cells, B-cell-depleted T cells, or PBMCs.

Per the original data handling: Amplified reference gene primers provided the basis for estimating nucleated cell counts. Generated by immunoSEQ multiplex PCR, the TCRdb table keeps only in-frame clones and is missing some. That table is the source of V, J and clone size, and D and trimming were worked out from the DNA. The sample yields 64,000 or so clones, less than 80% seen once. CDR3 length equals 15 residues. Between the trimmed V and J ends, which lost 5 bases and 0 bases, there was a span of 11 bases. Germline V CDR1 and CDR2: KGHSH, LQKENI. This clone was counted once. Sequencing was performed on peripheral blood. The TCR was taken from a human donor in a cohort sampled during active COVID-19. The rearrangement links TRBV18 to TRBJ2-1; D may be TRBD2 (5 bases). This CDR3 is CASSAPGSSYNEQFF. The CDR3 region has the DNA TGTGCCAGCTCAGCCCCGGGGAGCTCCTACAATGAGCAGTTCTTC.